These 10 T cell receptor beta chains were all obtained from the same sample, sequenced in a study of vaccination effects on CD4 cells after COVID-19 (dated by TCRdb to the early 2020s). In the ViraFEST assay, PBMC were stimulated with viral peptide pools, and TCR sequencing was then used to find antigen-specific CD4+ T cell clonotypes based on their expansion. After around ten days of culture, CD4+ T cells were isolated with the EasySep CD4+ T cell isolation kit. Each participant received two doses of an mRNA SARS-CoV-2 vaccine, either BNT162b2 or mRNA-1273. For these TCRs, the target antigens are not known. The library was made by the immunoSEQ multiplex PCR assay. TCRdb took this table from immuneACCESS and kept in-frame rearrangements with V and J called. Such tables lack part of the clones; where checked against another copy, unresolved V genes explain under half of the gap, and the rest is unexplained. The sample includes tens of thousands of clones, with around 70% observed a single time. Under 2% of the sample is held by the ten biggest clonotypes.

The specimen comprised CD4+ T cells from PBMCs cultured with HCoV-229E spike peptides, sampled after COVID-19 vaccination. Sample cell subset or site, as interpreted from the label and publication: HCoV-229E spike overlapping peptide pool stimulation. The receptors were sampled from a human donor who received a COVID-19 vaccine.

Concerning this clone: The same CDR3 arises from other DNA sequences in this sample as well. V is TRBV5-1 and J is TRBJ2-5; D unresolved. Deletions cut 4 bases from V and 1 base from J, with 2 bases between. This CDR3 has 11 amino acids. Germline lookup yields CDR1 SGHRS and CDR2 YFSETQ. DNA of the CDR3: TGCGCCAGCAGCCTCCAAGAGACCCAGTACTTC. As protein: CASSLQETQYF.

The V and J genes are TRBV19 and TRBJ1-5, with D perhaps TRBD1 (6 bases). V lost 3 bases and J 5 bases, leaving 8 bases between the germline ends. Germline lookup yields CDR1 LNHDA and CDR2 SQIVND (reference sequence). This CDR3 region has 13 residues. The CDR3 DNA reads TGTGCCAGTAGTATCAACAGGGATCAGCCCCAGCATTTT. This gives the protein CASSINRDQPQHF.

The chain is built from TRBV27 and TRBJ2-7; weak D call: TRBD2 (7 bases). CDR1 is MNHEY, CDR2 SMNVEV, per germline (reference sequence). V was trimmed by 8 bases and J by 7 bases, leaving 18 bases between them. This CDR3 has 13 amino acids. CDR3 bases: TGTGCCAGCCCCCTTGGGCGGGGGCAGGAGCAGTACGTC. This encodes CASPLGRGQEQYV.

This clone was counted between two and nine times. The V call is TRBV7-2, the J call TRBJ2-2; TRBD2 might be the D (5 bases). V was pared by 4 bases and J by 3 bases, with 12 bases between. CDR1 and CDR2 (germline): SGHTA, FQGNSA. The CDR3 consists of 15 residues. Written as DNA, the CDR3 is TGTGCCAGCAGCTCCTTCAGGCGGGACACCGGGGAGCTGTTTTTT. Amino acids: CASSSFRRDTGELFF.

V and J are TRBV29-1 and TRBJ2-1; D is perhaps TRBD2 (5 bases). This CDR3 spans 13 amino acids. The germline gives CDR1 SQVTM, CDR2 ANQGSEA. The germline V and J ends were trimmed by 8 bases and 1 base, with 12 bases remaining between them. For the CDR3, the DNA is TGCAGCTTTTCAGCGGATTCCTACAATGAGCAGTTCTTC. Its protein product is CSFSADSYNEQFF.

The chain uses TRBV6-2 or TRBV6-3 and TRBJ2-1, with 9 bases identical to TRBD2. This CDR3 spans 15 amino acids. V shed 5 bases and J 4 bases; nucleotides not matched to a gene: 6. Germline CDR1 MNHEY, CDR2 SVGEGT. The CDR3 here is CASSPPGLAYNEQFF. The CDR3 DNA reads TGTGCCAGCAGTCCACCGGGACTAGCATACAATGAGCAGTTCTTC.

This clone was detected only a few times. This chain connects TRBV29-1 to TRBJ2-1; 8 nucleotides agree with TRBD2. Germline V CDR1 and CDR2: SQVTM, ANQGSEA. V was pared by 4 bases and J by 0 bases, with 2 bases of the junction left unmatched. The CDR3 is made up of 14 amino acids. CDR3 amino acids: CSVVAGFSYNEQFF. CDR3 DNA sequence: TGCAGCGTTGTAGCGGGGTTCTCCTACAATGAGCAGTTCTTC.

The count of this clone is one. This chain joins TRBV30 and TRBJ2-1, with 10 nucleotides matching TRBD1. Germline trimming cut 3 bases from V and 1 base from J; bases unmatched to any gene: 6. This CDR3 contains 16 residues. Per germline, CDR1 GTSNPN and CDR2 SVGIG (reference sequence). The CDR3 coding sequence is TGTGCCTGGAGACCGAGGGACAGGGGTTCCTACAATGAGCAGTTCTTC. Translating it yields CAWRPRDRGSYNEQFF.

The CDR3 is CSVAGQANTEAFF. The CDR3 DNA sequence: TGCAGCGTTGCCGGACAGGCGAACACTGAAGCTTTCTTT. The chain joins TRBV29-1 to TRBJ1-1, with 7 bases aligning to TRBD1. Germline V gives CDR1 SQVTM, CDR2 ANQGSEA. The CDR3 is 13 amino acids. J gave up 1 base and V 4 bases, and 3 bases lay outside the gene matches.

The chain's CDR3 is CASMRDIQETQYF. Written as DNA, the CDR3 is TGTGCCAGCATGCGGGACATCCAAGAGACCCAGTACTTC. The chain couples TRBV2 to TRBJ2-5; D may match TRBD1 or TRBD2 (6 bases each). Trimming stripped 7 bases from V and 1 base from J, with 10 bases between. CDR3 length equals 13 residues. Germline V gene sequence: CDR1 SNHLY, CDR2 FYNNEI.